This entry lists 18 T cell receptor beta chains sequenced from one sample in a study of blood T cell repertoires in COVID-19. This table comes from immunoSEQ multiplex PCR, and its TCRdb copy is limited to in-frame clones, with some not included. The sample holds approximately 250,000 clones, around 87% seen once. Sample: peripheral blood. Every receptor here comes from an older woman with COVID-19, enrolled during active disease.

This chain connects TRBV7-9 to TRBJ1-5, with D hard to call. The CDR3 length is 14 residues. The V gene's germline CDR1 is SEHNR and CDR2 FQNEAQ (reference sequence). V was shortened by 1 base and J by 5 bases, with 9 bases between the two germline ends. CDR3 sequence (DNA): TGTGCCAGCAGCTTAGTGCAACGGTATCAGCCCCAGCATTTT. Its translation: CASSLVQRYQPQHF.

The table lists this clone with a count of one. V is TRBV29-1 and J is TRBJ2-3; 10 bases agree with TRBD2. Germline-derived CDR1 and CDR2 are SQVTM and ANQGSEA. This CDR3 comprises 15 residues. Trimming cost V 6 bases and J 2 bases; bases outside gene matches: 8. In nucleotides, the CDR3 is TGCAGCGTCGTACCTAGCGGGAGTTACACAGATACGCAGTATTTT. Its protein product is CSVVPSGSYTDTQYF.

CDR3 in amino acids: CATSPGVPGEKLFF. Written as DNA, the CDR3 is TGTGCCACCAGCCCGGGGGTACCAGGTGAAAAACTGTTTTTT. The V and J genes are TRBV15 and TRBJ1-4, with D possibly being TRBD1 (5 bases). The CDR3 length is 14 residues. Trimming pared 5 bases from V and 7 bases from J, leaving 14 bases between. Germline lookup yields CDR1 LNHNV and CDR2 YYDKDF (reference sequence).

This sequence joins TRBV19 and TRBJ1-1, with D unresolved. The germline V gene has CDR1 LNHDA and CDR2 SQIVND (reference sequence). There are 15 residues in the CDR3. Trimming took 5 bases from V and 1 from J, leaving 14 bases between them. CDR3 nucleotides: TGTGCCAGTAGTTCTGACACGGTCCCGAACACTGAAGCTTTCTTT. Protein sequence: CASSSDTVPNTEAFF.

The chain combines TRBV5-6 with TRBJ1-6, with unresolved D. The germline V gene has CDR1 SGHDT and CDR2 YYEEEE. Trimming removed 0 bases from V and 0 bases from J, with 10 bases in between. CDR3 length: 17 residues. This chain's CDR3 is CASSLVKLSSYNSPLHF. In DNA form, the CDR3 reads TGTGCCAGCAGCTTGGTAAAACTAAGCTCCTATAATTCACCCCTCCACTTT.

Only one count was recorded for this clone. The CDR3 DNA sequence: TGTGCCACCAGCAGAGTGGGGCAGACCTATGGCTACACCTTC. Translation gives CATSRVGQTYGYTF. V usage is TRBV15 and J usage is TRBJ1-2; TRBD1 is a possible D gene (5 bases). Germline CDR1 and CDR2: LNHNV and YYDKDF (reference sequence). Trimming shortened V by 1 base and J by 4 bases, and 10 bases separated the two germline ends. There are 14 residues in the CDR3.

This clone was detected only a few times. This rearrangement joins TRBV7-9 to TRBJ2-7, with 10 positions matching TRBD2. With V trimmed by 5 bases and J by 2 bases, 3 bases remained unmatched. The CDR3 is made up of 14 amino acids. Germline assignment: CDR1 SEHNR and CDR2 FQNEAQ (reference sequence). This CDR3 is CASSLGLAAYEQYF. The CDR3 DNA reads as TGTGCCAGCAGCCTCGGACTAGCGGCCTACGAGCAGTACTTC.

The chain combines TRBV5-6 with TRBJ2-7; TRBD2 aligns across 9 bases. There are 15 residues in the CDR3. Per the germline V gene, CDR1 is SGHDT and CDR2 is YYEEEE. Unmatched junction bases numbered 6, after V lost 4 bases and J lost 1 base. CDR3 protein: CASSLSGRWSYEQYF. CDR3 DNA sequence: TGTGCCAGCAGCCTTAGCGGGAGATGGTCCTACGAGCAGTACTTC.

The CDR3 DNA follows: TGTGCCAACGCCACCGGGACAGTTTGTAACAATCAGCCCCAGCATTTT. Protein sequence: CANATGTVCNNQPQHF. The chain employs TRBV19 and TRBJ1-5; 7 bases line up with TRBD1. This CDR3 is built from 16 residues. The germline gives CDR1 LNHDA, CDR2 SQIVND (reference sequence). V shed 10 bases and J 3 bases; nucleotides not matched to a gene: 15.

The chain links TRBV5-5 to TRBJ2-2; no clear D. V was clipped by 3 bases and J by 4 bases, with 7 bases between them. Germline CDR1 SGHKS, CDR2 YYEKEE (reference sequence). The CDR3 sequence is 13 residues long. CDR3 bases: TGTGCCAGCAGCTCCACGGTCACCGGGGAGCTGTTTTTT. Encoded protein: CASSSTVTGELFF.

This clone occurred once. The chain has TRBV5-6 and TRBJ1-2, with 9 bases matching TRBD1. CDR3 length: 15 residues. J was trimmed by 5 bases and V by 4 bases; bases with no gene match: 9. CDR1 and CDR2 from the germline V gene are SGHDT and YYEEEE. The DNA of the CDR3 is TGTGCCAGCAGCGAGGGGACAGGGAGAGGGTATGGCTACACCTTC. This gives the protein CASSEGTGRGYGYTF.

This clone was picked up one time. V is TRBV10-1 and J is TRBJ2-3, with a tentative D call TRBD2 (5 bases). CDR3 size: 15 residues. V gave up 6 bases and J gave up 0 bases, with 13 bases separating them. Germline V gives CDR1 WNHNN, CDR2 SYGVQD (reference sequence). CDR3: CASRKGLASTDTQYF. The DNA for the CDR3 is TGCGCCAGCAGGAAAGGGCTAGCTAGCACAGATACGCAGTATTTT.

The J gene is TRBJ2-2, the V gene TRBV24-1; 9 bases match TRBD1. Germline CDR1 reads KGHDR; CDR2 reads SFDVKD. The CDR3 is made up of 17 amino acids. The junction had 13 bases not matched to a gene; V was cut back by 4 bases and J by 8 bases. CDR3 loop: CATSESTRDREFGELFF. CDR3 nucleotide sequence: TGTGCCACCAGTGAATCTACCCGGGACAGGGAATTTGGGGAGCTGTTTTTT.

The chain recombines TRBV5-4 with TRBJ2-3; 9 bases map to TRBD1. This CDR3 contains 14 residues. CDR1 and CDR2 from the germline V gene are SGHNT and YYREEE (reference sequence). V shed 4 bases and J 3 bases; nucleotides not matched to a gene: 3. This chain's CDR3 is CASSPGQGTDTQYF. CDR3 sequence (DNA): TGTGCCAGCAGCCCGGGACAGGGAACAGATACGCAGTATTTT.

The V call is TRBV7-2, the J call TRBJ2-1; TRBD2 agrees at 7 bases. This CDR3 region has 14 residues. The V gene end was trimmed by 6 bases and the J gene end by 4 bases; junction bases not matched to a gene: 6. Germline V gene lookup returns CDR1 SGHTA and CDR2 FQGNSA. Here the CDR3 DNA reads TGTGCCAGCAGGCTGACTAGCTGGTACAATGAGCAGTTCTTC. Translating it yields CASRLTSWYNEQFF.

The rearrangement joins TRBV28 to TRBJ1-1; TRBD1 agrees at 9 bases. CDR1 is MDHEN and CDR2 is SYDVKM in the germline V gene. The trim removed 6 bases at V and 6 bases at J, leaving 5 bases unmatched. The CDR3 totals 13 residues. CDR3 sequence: CASSSQGAPEAFF. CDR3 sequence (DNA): TGTGCCAGCAGCTCACAGGGGGCGCCTGAAGCTTTCTTT.

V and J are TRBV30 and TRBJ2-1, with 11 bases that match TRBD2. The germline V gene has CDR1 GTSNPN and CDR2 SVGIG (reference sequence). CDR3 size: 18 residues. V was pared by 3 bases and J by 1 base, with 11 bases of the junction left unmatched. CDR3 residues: CAWSPLSGRGGSYNEQFF. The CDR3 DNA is TGTGCCTGGAGCCCGCTTAGCGGGAGGGGAGGGTCCTACAATGAGCAGTTCTTC.

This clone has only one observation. CDR3 sequence reads: CASSWWDRITDTQYF. DNA of the CDR3: TGTGCCAGCAGCTGGTGGGACAGGATCACAGATACGCAGTATTTT. The chain combines TRBV5-4 with TRBJ2-3; 8 bases align to TRBD1. This CDR3 comprises 15 residues. Germline loops: CDR1 SGHNT, CDR2 YYREEE (reference sequence). The ends lost 3 bases at V and 2 bases at J; junction bases unmatched: 5.